This passage covers 7 T cell receptor beta chains from one sample sequenced in a study of T cells in Graves' hyperthyroidism and ophthalmopathy (dated by TCRdb to the late 2010s). To prepare the library, multiplex PCR was applied. TCRdb shows the sequencer as Illumina HiSeq 2000. TCR beta CDR3 regions were amplified from RNA transcripts. A first-round RT-PCR of the TCR CDR3 used the HTBI primer set with the Qiagen OneStep RT-PCR kit. TCRdb reprocessing: public reads trimmed at Q25 with fastp, clones called with MiXCR, in-frame beta chains kept. Rows are combined by CDR3 protein, so each entry shows the most common genes and DNA. This sample comprises about 290,000 distinct CDR3 sequences, about an eighth of them detected only once. Of the sample, under 8% is held by the ten largest clones. Material: blood. Source of these receptors: a woman aged 40 to 55 with Graves' hyperthyroidism.

This clonotype was detected ten times or more. For the CDR3, the DNA is TGTGCCAGTAGTTGGACAGGGTTTCAGCCCCAGCATTTT. Residues: CASSWTGFQPQHF. The chain joins TRBV19 to TRBJ1-5, with 8 bases identical to TRBD1. The CDR3 has 13 residues. With V trimmed by 5 bases and J by 6 bases, 3 bases remained unmatched. Germline V CDR1 and CDR2: LNHDA, SQIVND (reference sequence). Filled out from reference TRBV19 and TRBJ1-5, the complete variable domain reads DGGITQSPKYLFRKEGQNVTLSCEQNLNHDAMYWYRQDPGQGLRLIYYSQIVNDFQKGDIAEGYSVSREKKESFPLTVTSAQKNPTAFYLCASSWTGFQPQHFGDGTRLSIL.

This clonotype was counted ten times or more. V and J are TRBV7-9 and TRBJ2-4, with D possibly matching TRBD2 (5 bases). The CDR3 extends over 16 amino acids. Germline assignment: CDR1 SEHNR and CDR2 FQNEAQ (reference sequence). V was pared by 1 base and J by 8 bases, with 18 bases between. As DNA, the CDR3 is TGTGCCAGCAGCTTAGGCGGGTCCCCACAAAGGTACATTCAGTACTTC. It encodes CASSLGGSPQRYIQYF. Full variable domain (outside the CDR3, taken from reference TRBV7-9 and TRBJ2-4): DTGVSQNPRHKITKRGQNVTFRCDPISEHNRLYWYRQTLGQGPEFLTYFQNEAQLEKSRLLSDRFSAERPKGSFSTLEIQRTEQGDSAMYLCASSLGGSPQRYIQYFGAGTRLSVL.

This clonotype was detected a few times. This chain joins TRBV5-1 and TRBJ2-2, with 10 bases aligning to TRBD2. With V trimmed by 3 bases and J by 10 bases, 12 bases remained unmatched. Germline values: CDR1 SGHRS, CDR2 YFSETQ. The CDR3 has 16 residues. In DNA form, the CDR3 reads TGCGCCAGCAGCTCATCCTGGAGCGGGAGGGCCGAGGAGCTGTTTTTT. Translated: CASSSSWSGRAEELFF.

This clonotype has at least ten counts. The rearrangement joins TRBV2 to TRBJ1-2, with TRBD1 matching 7 bases. The CDR3 totals 14 residues. After removal of 7 bases from V and 8 bases from J, the junction contained 13 bases not matched to a gene. The germline V gene encodes CDR1 SNHLY and CDR2 FYNNEI. The CDR3 DNA reads as TGTGCCAGCACCCTAGGCCCTACAGGGGACGGCTACACCTTC. Residues: CASTLGPTGDGYTF. The full variable domain, with the rest looked up from reference TRBV2 and TRBJ1-2, is EPEVTQTPSHQVTQMGQEVILRCVPISNHLYFYWYRQILGQKVEFLVSFYNNEISEKSEIFDDQFSVERPDGSNFTLKIRSTKLEDSAMYFCASTLGPTGDGYTFGSGTRLTVV.

This chain connects TRBV29-1 to TRBJ2-1; the match to TRBD2 covers 11 bases. Germline CDR1 SQVTM, CDR2 ANQGSEA. V trimming: 6 bases; J trimming: 9 bases; junction bases outside the gene matches: 4. This CDR3 has 12 amino acids. The CDR3, as DNA: TGCAGCGTCCTAGCGGGAGGAGGTGAGCAGTTCTTC. Its translation is CSVLAGGGEQFF.

This clonotype occurred many times. V and J are TRBV12-3 or TRBV12-4 and TRBJ2-5; tentatively, D is TRBD1 (6 bases). V gave up 1 base and J gave up 9 bases, with 18 bases separating them. The CDR3 is 15 residues long. The CDR3 DNA follows: TGTGCCAGCAGTTTAGGGGGGCCCCGAACTGTTCCCCAGTACTTC. This translates into CASSLGGPRTVPQYF.

This chain uses TRBV19 with TRBJ2-2; D might be TRBD1 or TRBD2, each matching 5 bases. Trimming removed 10 bases from V and 2 bases from J, with 14 bases in between. This CDR3 has 14 residues. Germline CDR1 and CDR2: LNHDA and SQIVND (reference sequence). The CDR3 region is CATKRDGNTGELFF. The CDR3 DNA reads as TGTGCCACAAAACGGGACGGCAACACCGGGGAGCTGTTTTTT.